The following is a TCR beta chain sequence with its context. Trimming shortened V by 8 bases and J by 8 bases, and 15 bases separated the two germline ends. CDR1 and CDR2 from the germline V gene are SQVTM and ANQGSEA. This CDR3 contains 11 residues. Generated by immunoSEQ multiplex PCR, the TCRdb table keeps only in-frame clones and is missing some. The repertoire consists of tens of thousands of clones, with about 85% occurring once and the leading ten covering about 2.9%. The data were taken from a study of OX40 agonist ivuxolimab in advanced cancers. The wider study: Eligibility admitted prior anti-PD-1, anti-PD-L1 or anti-CTLA-4 therapy; around 41% had some.

The V gene is TRBV29-1, the J gene TRBJ1-2; the D gene is possibly TRBD1 (5 bases). The receptor comes from an adult with an advanced solid tumor such as melanoma, head and neck, liver or kidney cancer. Sequences were derived from CD4+ or CD8+ T cells sorted from blood, sampled in a trial of the OX40 agonist ivuxolimab. The CDR3: CSLQQGGGYTF. The CDR3 nucleotides read TGCAGCTTACAGCAGGGTGGAGGCTACACCTTC.